The sequence of this TCR beta chain was determined in a study of shared clonotypes between healthy human individuals. Comment on this clone: No antigen is known for it.

As defined, naive CD8 cells were CD45RO-negative and positively selected for CCR7, with terminally differentiated effector memory CD45RA+ cells excluded. Study results and caveats: Generation probability values for non-shared clonotypes were lower than those for clonotypes shared by all four donors. Though the depth was large, rarefaction showed that sorted-subset sequencing was incomplete. Among a few donors, approximately 5% of naive CD4 clonotypes were found in common.

Profiling relied on immunoSEQ multiplex PCR, and the TCRdb table lists in-frame clones only, not all of them. The sample contains roughly 2,000,000 clones, around 93% of which appear only once. The CDR3 is made up of 14 amino acids. V lost 6 bases, J lost 0 bases, and 11 bases lay in between. Germline CDR1 and CDR2: MNHEY and SMNVEV (reference sequence). Sequenced input: naive CD8+ T cells from PBMCs. This sequence originates from a young man in good health. Some clones in this sample may be carry-over from other donors' samples. The chain recombines TRBV27 with TRBJ1-1, with a weak D call TRBD1 (5 bases). CDR3 in amino acids: CASRAGIMNTEAFF. The CDR3, as DNA: TGTGCCAGCAGGGCAGGGATCATGAACACTGAAGCTTTCTTT.